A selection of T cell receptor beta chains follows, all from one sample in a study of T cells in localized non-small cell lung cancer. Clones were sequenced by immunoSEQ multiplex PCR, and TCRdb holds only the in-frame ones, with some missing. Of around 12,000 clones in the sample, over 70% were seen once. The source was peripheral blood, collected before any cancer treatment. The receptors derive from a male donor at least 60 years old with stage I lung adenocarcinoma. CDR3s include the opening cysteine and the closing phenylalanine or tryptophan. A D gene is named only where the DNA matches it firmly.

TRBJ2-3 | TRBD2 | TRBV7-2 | CASSFGASGRADTQYF
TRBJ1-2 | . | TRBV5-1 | CASSTTSGTLNYGYTF
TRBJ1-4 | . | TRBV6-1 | CASSGVGGRLAIVEKLFF
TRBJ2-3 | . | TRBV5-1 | CASSLWTTSTDTQYF
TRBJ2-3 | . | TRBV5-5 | CASSPSGSYSTDTQYF
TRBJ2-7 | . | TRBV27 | CASSPLAKPYEQYF
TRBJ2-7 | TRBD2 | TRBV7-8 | CASSLLNSGRSMAYEQYF
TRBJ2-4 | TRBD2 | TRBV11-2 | CASSPPGGNGGLAKNIQYF
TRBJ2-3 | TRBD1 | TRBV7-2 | CASSRTGTPLDTQYF
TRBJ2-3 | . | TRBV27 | CASSLRPGDQDTQYF
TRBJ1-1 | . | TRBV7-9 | CATLWGTLNTEAFF
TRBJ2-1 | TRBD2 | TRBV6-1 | CASTREGLTYNEQFF
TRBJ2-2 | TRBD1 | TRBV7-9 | CASGRGGQGATGELFF
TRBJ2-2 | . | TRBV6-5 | CASSTLGVNTGELFF
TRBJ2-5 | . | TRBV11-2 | CASSSHSETQYF
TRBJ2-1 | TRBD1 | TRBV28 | CASSGRGLSSYNEQFF
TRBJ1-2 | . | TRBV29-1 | CSVDGRRNYGYTF
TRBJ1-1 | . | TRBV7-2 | CASSFSVNTEAFF
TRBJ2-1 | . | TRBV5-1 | CASSRGLARGEQFF
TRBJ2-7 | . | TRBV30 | CAWSAVGEQYF
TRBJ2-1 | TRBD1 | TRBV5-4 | CASSLEGQGYNEQFF
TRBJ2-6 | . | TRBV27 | CASSSSGANVLTF
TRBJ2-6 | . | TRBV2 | CASSARGATNVLTF
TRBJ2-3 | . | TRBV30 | CAWTDLAGYGADTQYF
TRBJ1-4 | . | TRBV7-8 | CASNRGRTNEKLFF
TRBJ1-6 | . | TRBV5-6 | CASSLPGSNSPLHF
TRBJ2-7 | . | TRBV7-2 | CASSFSAGPGVGEQYF
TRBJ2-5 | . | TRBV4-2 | CASSQGNQETQYF
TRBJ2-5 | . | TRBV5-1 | CASSGNGGQETQYF
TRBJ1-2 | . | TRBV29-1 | CSGVWGDPYGYTF
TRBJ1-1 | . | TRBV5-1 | CASSSLPTRAGTEAFF
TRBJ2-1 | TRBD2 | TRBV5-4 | CASSLVSGRAYNEQFF
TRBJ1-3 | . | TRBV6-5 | CASTTHSNSGNTIYF
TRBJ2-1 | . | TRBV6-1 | CASSPTWGVNEQFF
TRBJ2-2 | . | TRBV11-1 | CASSFTDTGELFF
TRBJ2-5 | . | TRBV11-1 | CATSRGVLETQYF
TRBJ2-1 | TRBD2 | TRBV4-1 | CASSQRTSGRQQPYNEQFF
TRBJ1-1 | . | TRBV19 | CASSTSRGTEAFF
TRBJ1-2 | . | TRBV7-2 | CASSLGWGGIGYTF
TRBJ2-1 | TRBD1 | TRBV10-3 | CAISSGTVYNEQFF
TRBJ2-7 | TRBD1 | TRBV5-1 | CASSLSDRVYEQYF
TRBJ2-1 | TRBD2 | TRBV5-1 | CASSPGLAGPNEQFF
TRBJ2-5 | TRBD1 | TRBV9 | CASSGGQHLQETQYF
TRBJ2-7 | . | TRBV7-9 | CASSLISPPYEQYF
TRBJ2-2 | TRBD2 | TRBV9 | CASSRASGIRAGELFF
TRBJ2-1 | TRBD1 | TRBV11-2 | CASSRHRGEQFF